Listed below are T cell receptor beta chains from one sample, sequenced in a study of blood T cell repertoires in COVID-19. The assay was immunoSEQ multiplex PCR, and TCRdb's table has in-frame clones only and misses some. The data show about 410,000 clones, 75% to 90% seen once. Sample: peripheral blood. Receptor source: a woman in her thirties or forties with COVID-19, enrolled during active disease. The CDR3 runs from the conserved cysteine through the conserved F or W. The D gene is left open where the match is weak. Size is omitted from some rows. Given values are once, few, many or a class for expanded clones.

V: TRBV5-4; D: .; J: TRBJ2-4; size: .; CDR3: CASSLPGSNIQYF; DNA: TGTGCCAGCAGCTTGCCGGGATCTAACATTCAGTACTTC
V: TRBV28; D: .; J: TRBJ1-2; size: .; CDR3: CASSKTDYGYTF; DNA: TGTGCCAGCAGTAAAACAGACTATGGCTACACCTTC
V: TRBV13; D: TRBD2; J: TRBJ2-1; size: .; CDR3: CASSSLAGRQDEQFF; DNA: TGTGCCAGCAGCAGCCTAGCGGGACGGCAGGATGAGCAGTTCTTC
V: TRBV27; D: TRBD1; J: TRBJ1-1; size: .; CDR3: CASSVGFGTGVVTEAFF; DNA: TGTGCCAGCAGCGTAGGGTTTGGCACAGGGGTGGTTACTGAAGCTTTCTTT
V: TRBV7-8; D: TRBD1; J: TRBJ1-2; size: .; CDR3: CASSPGQGVGYTF; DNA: TGTGCCAGCAGCCCCGGACAGGGGGTCGGCTACACCTTC
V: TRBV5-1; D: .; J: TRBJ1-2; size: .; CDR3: CASSLEAGNYGYTF; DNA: TGCGCCAGCAGCTTGGAGGCGGGGAACTATGGCTACACCTTC
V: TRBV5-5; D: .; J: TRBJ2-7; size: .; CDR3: CASSTTGYLYEQYF; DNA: TGTGCCAGCAGCACAACAGGGTATCTCTACGAGCAGTACTTC
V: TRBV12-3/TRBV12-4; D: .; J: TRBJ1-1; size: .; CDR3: CASSFKGGTEAFF; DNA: TGTGCCAGCAGTTTTAAGGGAGGGACTGAAGCTTTCTTT
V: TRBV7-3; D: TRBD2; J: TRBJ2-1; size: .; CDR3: CASSPLAGADEQFF; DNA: TGTGCCAGCAGCCCACTAGCGGGGGCGGATGAGCAGTTCTTC
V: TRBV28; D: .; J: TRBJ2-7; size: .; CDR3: CASNPPASYEQYF; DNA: TGTGCCAGCAATCCACCAGCGTCGTACGAGCAGTACTTC
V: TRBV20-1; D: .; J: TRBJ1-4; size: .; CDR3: CSASLGRGSNEKLFF; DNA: TGCAGTGCTAGTTTAGGGCGGGGGTCTAATGAAAAACTGTTTTTT
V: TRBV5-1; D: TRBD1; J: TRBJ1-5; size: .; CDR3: CASSLDTGDQHF; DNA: TGCGCCAGCAGCTTGGATACAGGGGACCAGCATTTT
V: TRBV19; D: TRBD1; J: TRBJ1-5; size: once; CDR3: CATQGDRGQPQHF; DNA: TGTGCCACTCAAGGGGACAGGGGCCAGCCCCAGCATTTT
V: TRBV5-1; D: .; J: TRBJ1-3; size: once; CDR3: CASRQGSGNTIYF; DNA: TGCGCCAGCAGACAGGGTTCCGGAAACACCATATATTTT
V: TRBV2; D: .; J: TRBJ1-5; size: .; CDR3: CASGDSNQPQHF; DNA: TGTGCCAGCGGAGACAGCAATCAGCCCCAGCATTTT
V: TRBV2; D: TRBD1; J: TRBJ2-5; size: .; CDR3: CASSAGTGGWGWQETQYF; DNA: TGTGCCAGCAGCGCAGGGACAGGGGGCTGGGGTTGGCAAGAGACCCAGTACTTC
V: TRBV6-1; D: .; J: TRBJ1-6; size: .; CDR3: CASSETSSYNSPLHF; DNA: TGTGCCAGCAGTGAAACTAGCTCCTATAATTCACCCCTCCACTTT
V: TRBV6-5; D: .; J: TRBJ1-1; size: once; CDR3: CASSYGSSGNTEAFF; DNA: TGTGCCAGCAGTTATGGATCGTCGGGGAACACTGAAGCTTTCTTT
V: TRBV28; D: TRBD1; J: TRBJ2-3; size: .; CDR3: CASSPKPGIQGAITTDTQYF; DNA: TGTGCCAGCAGTCCTAAACCGGGGATACAGGGGGCGATTACGACAGATACGCAGTATTTT
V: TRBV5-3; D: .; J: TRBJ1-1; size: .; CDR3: CARSLCITGGTEAFF; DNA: TGTGCCAGAAGCTTATGCATAACGGGGGGCACTGAAGCTTTCTTT
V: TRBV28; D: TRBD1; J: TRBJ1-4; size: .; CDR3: CASRPNDRGTNEKLFF; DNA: TGTGCCAGCAGGCCCAATGACAGGGGGACTAATGAAAAACTGTTTTTT
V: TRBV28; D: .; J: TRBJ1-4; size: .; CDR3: CASSSQDSSNEKLFF; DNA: TGTGCCAGCAGTTCACAGGACAGTTCTAATGAAAAACTGTTTTTT
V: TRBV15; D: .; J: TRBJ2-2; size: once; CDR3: CATSRGQGTGELFF; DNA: TGTGCCACCAGCAGAGGCCAGGGAACCGGGGAGCTGTTTTTT
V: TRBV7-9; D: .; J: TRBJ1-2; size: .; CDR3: CASSIHDRPPNYGYTF; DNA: TGTGCCAGCAGCATCCACGACAGACCACCTAACTATGGCTACACCTTC
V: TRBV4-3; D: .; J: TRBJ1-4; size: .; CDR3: CASSQDTGNNEKLFF; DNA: TGCGCCAGCAGCCAAGATACAGGGAATAATGAAAAACTGTTTTTT
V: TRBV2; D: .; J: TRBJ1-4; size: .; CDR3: CASSEIVTANEKLFF; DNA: TGTGCCAGCAGTGAAATCGTGACAGCTAATGAAAAACTGTTTTTT
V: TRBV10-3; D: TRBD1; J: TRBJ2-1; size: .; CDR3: CAIRTTGANYNEQFF; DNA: TGTGCCATCAGGACGACAGGGGCCAACTACAATGAGCAGTTCTTC
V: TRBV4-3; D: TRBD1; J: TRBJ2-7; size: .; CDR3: CASSQEQGAPYEQYF; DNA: TGCGCCAGCAGCCAAGAACAGGGGGCGCCCTACGAGCAGTACTTC